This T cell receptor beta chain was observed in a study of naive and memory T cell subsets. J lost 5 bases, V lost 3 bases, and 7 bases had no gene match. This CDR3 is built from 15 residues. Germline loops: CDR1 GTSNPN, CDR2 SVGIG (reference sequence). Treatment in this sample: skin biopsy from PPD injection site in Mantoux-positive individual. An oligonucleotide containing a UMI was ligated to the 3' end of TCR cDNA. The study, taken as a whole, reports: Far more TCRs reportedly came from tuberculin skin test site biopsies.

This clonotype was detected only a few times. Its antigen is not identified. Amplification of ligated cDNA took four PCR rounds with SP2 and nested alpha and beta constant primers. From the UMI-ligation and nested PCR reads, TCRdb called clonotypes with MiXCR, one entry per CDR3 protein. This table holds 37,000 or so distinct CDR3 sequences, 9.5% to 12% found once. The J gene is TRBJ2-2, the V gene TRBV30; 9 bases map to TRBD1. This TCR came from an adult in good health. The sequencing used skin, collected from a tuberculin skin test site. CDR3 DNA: TGTGCCTGGAGGTTACAGGGGGCGAGGACCGGGGAGCTGTTTTTT. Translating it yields CAWRLQGARTGELFF.